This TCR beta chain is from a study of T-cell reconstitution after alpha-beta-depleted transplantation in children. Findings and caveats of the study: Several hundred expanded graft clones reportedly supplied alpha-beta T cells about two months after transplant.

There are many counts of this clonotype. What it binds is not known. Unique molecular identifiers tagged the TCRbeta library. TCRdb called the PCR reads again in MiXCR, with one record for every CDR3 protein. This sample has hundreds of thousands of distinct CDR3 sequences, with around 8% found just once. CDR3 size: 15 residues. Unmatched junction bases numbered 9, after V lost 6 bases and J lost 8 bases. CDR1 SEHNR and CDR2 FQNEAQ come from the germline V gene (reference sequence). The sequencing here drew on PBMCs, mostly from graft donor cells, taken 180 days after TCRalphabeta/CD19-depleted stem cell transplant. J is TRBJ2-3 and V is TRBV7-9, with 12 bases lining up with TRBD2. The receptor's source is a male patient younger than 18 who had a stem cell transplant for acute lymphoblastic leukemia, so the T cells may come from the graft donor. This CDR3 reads CASRTSGGPTGTQYF. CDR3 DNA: TGTGCCAGCAGAACTAGCGGGGGGCCCACGGGTACGCAGTATTTT. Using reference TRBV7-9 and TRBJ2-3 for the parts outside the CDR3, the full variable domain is DTGVSQNPRHKITKRGQNVTFRCDPISEHNRLYWYRQTLGQGPEFLTYFQNEAQLEKSRLLSDRFSAERPKGSFSTLEIQRTEQGDSAMYLCASRTSGGPTGTQYFGPGTRLTVL.